This entry concerns a single T cell receptor beta chain. This clone came up once. It has no known antigen specificity. Qualities for individual bases were not recorded, and no much larger clone is one base off. The immunoSEQ Assay was used to immunosequence TCRbeta CDR3 regions from genomic DNA. Genomic DNA was amplified by bias-controlled multiplex PCR before high-throughput sequencing. As for the authors' bioinformatics: To quantify the absolute abundance of each unique TCRbeta CDR3 region, the sequences were collapsed and filtered. Clonality, defined as 1 minus Pielou's evenness, was calculated using productive rearrangements only. Clones with significantly greater frequencies in on-treatment versus baseline samples were identified using a previously published method. In its TCRdb copy, this immuneACCESS table keeps in-frame sequences only and misses some clones. Where compared with another copy, unresolved V genes explain less than half of these, and the others have no known cause. The V and J calls and the clone size are those of that table, but D and trimming were determined from the DNA. The sample table holds under 9,000 clones, of which about three fifths were seen once. Clones ranked in the top ten supply around 46% of the sample.

This entry is derived from a study of sequential checkpoint blockade in melanoma (dated by TCRdb to between 2017 and 2020). Regarding the research as a whole: Patients were assigned by 1:1 randomization to either first-line nivolumab followed by ipilimumab (arm A) or ipilimumab followed by nivolumab (arm B). Maintenance nivolumab came after each of the two trial sequences.

Overall study outcomes, separate from this receptor: Larger, independent patient cohorts are needed to validate the response-prediction model that combines TCR metrics and mutation burden.

In light of the paper, this sample's treatment or condition label describes: randomized to nivolumab then ipilimumab (arm A) or the reverse (arm B). Prior DNA-damaging chemotherapy had not been received by any trial patient. Live CD3+CD8+ cells negative for CD19 and CD56 were sorted from thawed PBMCs on a FACS Aria II flow cytometer. Samples were obtained from patients with melanoma enrolled in CheckMate 064, a randomized, open-label phase II trial of sequential checkpoint blockade. Leukapheresis was used to collect peripheral blood mononuclear cells, which were then purified with Ficoll-Paque and frozen in human serum with about 9.3% DMSO. Purity of sorted blood CD3+CD8+ cells was verified at >95% immediately after sorting, followed by DNA extraction. The specimen was CD8+ T cells sorted from blood (inferred from file names), collected from a patient given nivolumab and ipilimumab in sequence. The receptor was derived from a human patient with melanoma. Some clones in this sample may be carry-over from other donors' samples.

The DNA reads as follows: TGTGCCAGCAGTTTTGGGGTGCGGGGTCCGGCCTACGAGCAGTACTTC. The encoded protein is CASSFGVRGPAYEQYF. The chain uses TRBV28 and TRBJ2-7, and possibly TRBD2, on 6 matching bases. V is pared back by 3 bases and J by 2 bases, with 17 bases lying between the germline termini. Including cysteine and phenylalanine, the CDR3 has 16 amino acids. Only the CDR3 DNA is retained, 48 bases long and in frame from the first base. From the germline V gene, CDR1 is MDHEN and CDR2 is SYDVKM.